This record looks at one T cell receptor (beta chain) sequence and its context. This clonotype has more than one count but fewer than ten. This clone's antigen is unknown. Nothing much larger sits one base from this clone, and base qualities are not available. The entry originates in a study of identical twins (dated by TCRdb to about 2016). Broadly, across the study: TCR alpha and beta repertoires from monozygotic twins, unrelated adults of various ages and cord blood were deep-sequenced to test whether fetal clonotypes persist. Replicate twin experiments were performed at different times using different library preparation protocols to rule out contamination. The investigation overall reported the following: Compared with coincidental sharing between unrelated individuals, out-of-frame TCR alpha sequences shared between twins had an excess of sequences with low generation probability. Zero-insertion analyses could be partly confounded by invariant T cells such as MAIT and iNKT, though diverse VJ usage argued against such confounding for most clonotypes. Fewer insertions were carried by abundant cord blood beta clonotypes, a similar but weaker trend appeared in young adult naive repertoires, and no such trend appeared in memory repertoires. Conclusions relied on cross-sectional statistical analysis, since the same donors could not be followed over many years. In beta out-of-frame sequences, excess twin sharing was weaker, because having fewer shared sequences lowered the signal-to-noise ratio. In monozygotic twins, out-of-frame TCR alpha sharing was systematically underestimated by recombination models, although the models agreed with sharing between unrelated individuals.

Preparation of the library involved 5' RACE. Sequencing was carried out with an Illumina HiSeq 2000. A universal primer binding site was added through template switching, and the final cDNA carried a unique molecular identifier so that TCR cDNA molecules could be counted accurately. Specific primers in the conserved constant-segment region were used to synthesize first-strand cDNA for the TCR alpha and beta chains. To control for contamination, each cDNA library was double barcoded with a SMART-Mk sample barcode plus Illumina barcodes. Two successive PCR steps introduced TruSeq adapter sequences along with Illumina sample barcodes. The TCR alpha and beta cDNA libraries were sequenced on the Illumina HiSeq platform using custom primers. As for the original processing: Raw reads were processed with MiGEC to extract unique molecular identifiers, and MiXCR was used to determine CDR3 positions. For each individual, recombination models were inferred using an EM algorithm with the repgenHMM and IGoR tools. The analysis of shared clonotypes was done with the tcR package in R, with sharing normalized by the product of cloneset sizes. To study raw recombination without the effects of thymic and clonal selection, out-of-frame nonproductive sequences were analyzed. TCRdb redid the processing of the public reads, applying fastp at Q25 and MiXCR, and retained in-frame beta chains. Each CDR3 protein gets just one entry, which takes the most common genes and DNA from the rows behind it. The V and J calls and clone size come from TCRdb's table, not from the authors' own analysis. For this sample the table gives 1.5 million to 2 million distinct CDR3 sequences, of which roughly 35% were detected only once. Clones ranked in the top ten supply 0.25% to 0.3% of the sample.

Every donor in the study was a healthy Caucasian. V is cut back by 6 bases and J by 5 bases, with 7 bases in the junction unmatched. Taken from cysteine to phenylalanine, the CDR3 has 14 residues. Solely the CDR3 DNA is kept, with 42 bases framed from the first base. CDR1 and CDR2 (SGHRS, YFSETQ) derive from the germline V gene. The rearranged segments are TRBV5-1 and TRBJ2-5; the central 10 bases match TRBD1. The specimen was cord blood. The clonotype originates from a newborn girl in good health. The CDR3 amino acid sequence is: CASKTDRGRETQYF. The nucleotide sequence is given as TGCGCCAGCAAGACGGACAGGGGGAGGGAGACCCAGTACTTC. Full variable domain (CDR3 extended with the reference TRBV5-1 and TRBJ2-5 proteins): KAGVTQTPRYLIKTRGQQVTLSCSPISGHRSVSWYQQTPGQGLQFLFEYFSETQRNKGNFPGRFSGRQFSNSRSEMNVSTLELGDSALYLCASKTDRGRETQYFGPGTRLLVL.